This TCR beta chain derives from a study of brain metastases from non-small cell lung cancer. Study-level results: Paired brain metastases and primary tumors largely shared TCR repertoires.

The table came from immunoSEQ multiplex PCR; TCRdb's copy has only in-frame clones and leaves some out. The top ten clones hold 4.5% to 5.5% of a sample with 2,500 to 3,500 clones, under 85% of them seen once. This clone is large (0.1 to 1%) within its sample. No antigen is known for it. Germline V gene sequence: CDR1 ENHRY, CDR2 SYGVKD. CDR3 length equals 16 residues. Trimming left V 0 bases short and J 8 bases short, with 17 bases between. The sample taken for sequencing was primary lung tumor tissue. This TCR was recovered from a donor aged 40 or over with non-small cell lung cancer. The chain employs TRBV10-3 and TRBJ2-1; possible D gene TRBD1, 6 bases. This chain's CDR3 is CAISESTVQGMHEQFF. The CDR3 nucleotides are TGTGCCATCAGTGAGTCGACAGTACAGGGCATGCATGAGCAGTTCTTC.